The 18 T cell receptor beta chains listed next were all sequenced from one sample in a study of T-cell memory formation after mild COVID-19. TCRdb processed the 5' RACE reads anew with MiXCR; each CDR3 protein has one entry. The table records 200,000 to 300,000 distinct CDR3 sequences, 16% of them present only once. Source material: PBMCs or a T cell subset sorted from them (not recorded which). These receptors were collected from a man between 18 and 35 years old who had mild COVID-19 (a few samples of this study predate the infection). Cell type and time point are not known.

Here the CDR3 DNA reads TGTGCCAGCAGCTTAGAACTAGCGGACAATGAGCAGTTCTTC. This gives the protein CASSLELADNEQFF. This chain links TRBV11-2 with TRBJ2-1; 8 positions match TRBD2. The CDR3 runs to 14 residues. The V segment lost 0 bases and the J segment 5 bases; nucleotides outside the gene matches: 0. Germline V lookup: CDR1 SGHAT, CDR2 FQNNGV.

This clonotype has a count of ten or more. This chain uses TRBV3-1 with TRBJ2-2, with unresolved D. With 2 bases removed from V and 7 bases from J, the gap between germline ends came to 8 bases. Germline V gene data show CDR1 as LGHDT and CDR2 as YNNKEL (reference sequence). The CDR3 totals 13 residues. The CDR3: CASSQSFNGELFF. DNA for the CDR3: TGTGCCAGCAGCCAATCCTTTAACGGGGAGCTGTTTTTT.

The chain recombines TRBV18 with TRBJ2-1; 7 positions match TRBD1. Germline V gene lookup returns CDR1 KGHSH and CDR2 LQKENI. This CDR3 has 15 amino acids. V gave up 0 bases and J gave up 8 bases; unmatched junction bases: 7. CDR3 DNA: TGTGCCAGCTCACCACCGGGGGCAGGGGGACATGAGCAGTTCTTC. It codes for CASSPPGAGGHEQFF.

The table lists this clonotype with a few counts. The chain couples TRBV20-1 to TRBJ1-5, with 7 bases aligning to TRBD1. Germline V gives CDR1 DFQATT, CDR2 SNEGSKA (reference sequence). V lost 4 bases, J lost 1 base, and 16 bases stayed unmatched. The CDR3 is made up of 18 amino acids. CDR3 sequence (DNA): TGCAGTGCTAACTCGGGCAGGGGGTCACTTCTGAGCAATCAGCCCCAGCATTTT. The encoded protein is CSANSGRGSLLSNQPQHF.

The chain has TRBV27 and TRBJ2-3; the D is unclear. CDR3 length: 12 residues. Trimming cost V 7 bases and J 0 bases, with 5 bases left between them. CDR1 is MNHEY, CDR2 SMNVEV, per germline (reference sequence). DNA for the CDR3: TGTGCCAGCACGGGCAGCACAGATACGCAGTATTTT. Translating it yields CASTGSTDTQYF.

This clonotype was counted between two and nine times. The V gene is TRBV7-8, the J gene TRBJ2-7, with 8 bases aligning to TRBD1. The V and J ends lost 7 bases and 1 base, in that order; junction bases with no gene match: 9. Germline V gene sequence: CDR1 SGHVS, CDR2 FQNEAQ. This CDR3 spans 15 amino acids. The CDR3 DNA sequence: TGTGCCAGCAACCCCACAGGGGGTCAGTCCTACGAGCAGTACGTC. This translates into CASNPTGGQSYEQYV.

Details on this clonotype: This may be a read error: a much more frequent sequence differs by one nucleotide. The chain combines TRBV5-5 with TRBJ2-5; D is unclear. Germline V CDR1 and CDR2: SGHKS, YYEKEE (reference sequence). The germline V and J ends were trimmed by 7 bases and 0 bases, with 7 bases remaining between them. The CDR3 length is 12 residues. CDR3 amino acids: CASGENQETQYF. The CDR3 DNA reads TGTGCCAGCGGGGAAAACCAAGAGACCCAGTACTTC.

The chain has TRBV6-2 or TRBV6-3 and TRBJ1-1; TRBD1 might be the D (6 bases). The germline V gene has CDR1 MNHEY and CDR2 SVGEGT. Between the trimmed V and J ends, which lost 0 bases and 4 bases, there was a span of 12 bases. This CDR3 has 15 residues. CDR3: CASSYSRVGGTEAFF. CDR3 in DNA: TGTGCCAGCAGTTACTCGAGAGTAGGGGGCACTGAAGCTTTCTTT.

The table lists this clonotype with a few counts. The chain employs TRBV5-1 and TRBJ2-3; TRBD2 aligns across 7 bases. V lost 0 bases, J lost 2 bases, and 9 bases stayed unmatched. Per germline, CDR1 SGHRS and CDR2 YFSETQ. CDR3 size: 17 residues. The CDR3 loop is CASSLGGLAAVTDTQYF. The DNA of the CDR3 is TGCGCCAGCAGCTTGGGGGGTCTAGCGGCCGTCACAGATACGCAGTATTTT.

This chain uses TRBV20-1 with TRBJ1-1; a possible D gene is TRBD1 (6 bases). V lost 0 bases, J lost 6 bases, and 11 bases lay in between. Germline V lookup: CDR1 DFQATT, CDR2 SNEGSKA (reference sequence). The CDR3 contains 13 residues. The CDR3 nucleotides read TGCAGTGCTAGAGAGTTCAGGGGTCCTGAAGCTTTCTTT. This codes for CSAREFRGPEAFF.

The rearrangement joins TRBV6-6 to TRBJ2-6; TRBD1 agrees at 8 bases. Germline V CDR1 and CDR2: MNHNY, SVGAGI (reference sequence). This CDR3 has 16 residues. V shed 6 bases, J shed 2 bases, and the junction held 6 bases outside the gene matches. CDR3 bases: TGTGCCAGCAGAGCGACAGGGGTCCCTGGGGCCAACGTCCTGACTTTC. Translated: CASRATGVPGANVLTF.

This clonotype was seen a few times. V usage is TRBV27 and J usage is TRBJ2-7, with 9 bases identical to TRBD1. This CDR3 has 15 amino acids. With 5 bases clipped from V and 2 bases from J, the junction kept 7 bases outside the gene matches. From germline, CDR1 is MNHEY and CDR2 SMNVEV (reference sequence). This CDR3 reads CASSPTGQGPYEQYF. CDR3 DNA: TGTGCCAGCAGTCCGACGGGACAGGGACCCTACGAGCAGTACTTC.

J is TRBJ2-1 and V is TRBV24-1; TRBD1 matches at 9 bases. CDR3 size: 17 residues. Unmatched junction bases numbered 11, after V lost 4 bases and J lost 5 bases. Per the germline V gene, CDR1 is KGHDR and CDR2 is SFDVKD. For the CDR3, the DNA is TGTGCCACCAGTGAACATCCCCGGACAGGGGTAGACAATGAGCAGTTCTTC. Protein: CATSEHPRTGVDNEQFF.

This clonotype was counted a single time. The chain uses TRBV12-3 or TRBV12-4 and TRBJ2-6; 8 nucleotides align to TRBD1. There are 16 residues in the CDR3. V trimming: 6 bases; J trimming: 2 bases; junction bases outside the gene matches: 6. The CDR3 loop reads CASSGQGSTGANVLTF. CDR3 in DNA: TGTGCCAGCAGCGGACAGGGTTCGACTGGGGCCAACGTCCTGACTTTC.

Only a few counts were recorded for this clonotype. The gene calls are TRBV7-3 and TRBJ1-2, with 7 positions matching TRBD1. Per the germline V gene, CDR1 is SGHTA and CDR2 is FQGTGA. The J segment lost 8 bases and the V segment lost 4 bases, leaving 10 bases of the junction unmatched. The length of the CDR3 is 14 residues. The DNA of the CDR3 is TGTGCCAGCAGCTCCGGGGGACAGCTGGAAGGCTACACCTTC. It translates to CASSSGGQLEGYTF.

For this clonotype: It may be a read error: a sequence one base away is much more abundant. The chain joins TRBV4-2 to TRBJ2-4, with 10 bases lining up with TRBD1. Germline-derived CDR1 and CDR2 are LGHNA and YNFKEQ. CDR3 length equals 14 residues. The CDR3 bases are TGTGCCAGCATCCAACGGACAGGGGGGGACATTCAGTACTTC. Protein product: CASIQRTGGDIQYF.

The gene calls are TRBV12-3 or TRBV12-4 and TRBJ2-3; D gene uncertain. This CDR3 is 12 amino acids long. V was clipped by 5 bases and J by 4 bases, with 7 bases between them. DNA of the CDR3: TGTGCCAGCAGTGTCCTTTCAGATACGCAGTATTTT. This gives the protein CASSVLSDTQYF.

The J gene is TRBJ1-1, the V gene TRBV7-2, with D unclear. The length of the CDR3 is 13 residues. Germline V gene lookup returns CDR1 SGHTA and CDR2 FQGNSA. V lost 1 base and J lost 11, with 14 bases in between. Here the CDR3 reads CASSLGDRLQAFF. The CDR3 DNA reads TGTGCCAGCAGCTTAGGAGACCGACTTCAGGCTTTCTTT. The whole variable domain, remainder taken from reference TRBV7-2 and TRBJ1-1, is GAGVSQSPSNKVTEKGKDVELRCDPISGHTALYWYRQSLGQGLEFLIYFQGNSAPDKSGLPSDRFSAERTGGSVSTLTIQRTQQEDSAVYLCASSLGDRLQAFFGQGTRLTVV.